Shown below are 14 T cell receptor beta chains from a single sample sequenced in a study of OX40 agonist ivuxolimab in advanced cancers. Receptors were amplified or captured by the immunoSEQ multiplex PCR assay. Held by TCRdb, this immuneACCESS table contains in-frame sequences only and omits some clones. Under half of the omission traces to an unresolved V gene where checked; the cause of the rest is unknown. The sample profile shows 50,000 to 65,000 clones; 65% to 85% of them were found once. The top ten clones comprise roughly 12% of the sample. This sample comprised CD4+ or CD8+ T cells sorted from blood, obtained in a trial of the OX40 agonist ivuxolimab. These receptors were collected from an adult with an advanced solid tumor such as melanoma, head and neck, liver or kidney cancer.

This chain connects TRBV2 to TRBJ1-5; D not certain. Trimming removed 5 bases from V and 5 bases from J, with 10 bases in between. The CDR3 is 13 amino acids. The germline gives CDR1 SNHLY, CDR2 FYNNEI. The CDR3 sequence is CASSRSSYQPQHF. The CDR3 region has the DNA TGTGCCAGCAGTCGAAGCTCATATCAGCCCCAGCATTTT.

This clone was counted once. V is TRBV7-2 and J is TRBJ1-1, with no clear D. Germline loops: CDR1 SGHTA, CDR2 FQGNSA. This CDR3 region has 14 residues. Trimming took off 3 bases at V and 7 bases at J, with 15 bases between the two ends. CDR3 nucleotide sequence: TGTGCCAGCAGCTTGTCAACAGCCGCCTTTGAAGCTTTCTTT. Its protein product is CASSLSTAAFEAFF.

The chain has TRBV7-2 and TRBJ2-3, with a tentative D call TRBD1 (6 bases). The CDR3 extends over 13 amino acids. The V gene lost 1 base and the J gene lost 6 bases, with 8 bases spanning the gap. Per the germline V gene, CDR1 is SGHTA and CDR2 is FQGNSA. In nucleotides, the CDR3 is TGTGCCAGCAGCTTAGTTCAGGGGGATACGCAGTATTTT. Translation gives CASSLVQGDTQYF.

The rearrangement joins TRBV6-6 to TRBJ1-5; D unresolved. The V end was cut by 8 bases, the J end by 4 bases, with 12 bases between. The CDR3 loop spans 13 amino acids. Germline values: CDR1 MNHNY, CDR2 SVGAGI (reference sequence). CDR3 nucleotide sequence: TGTGCCAGCGTGGGGAGTTTTAATCAGCCCCAGCATTTT. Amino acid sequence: CASVGSFNQPQHF.

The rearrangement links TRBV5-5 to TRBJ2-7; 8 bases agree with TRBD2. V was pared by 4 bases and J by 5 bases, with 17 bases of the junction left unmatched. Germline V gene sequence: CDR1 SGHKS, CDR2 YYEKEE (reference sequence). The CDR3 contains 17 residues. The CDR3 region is CASSHGLARRPHDEQYF. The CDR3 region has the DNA TGTGCCAGCAGCCACGGACTAGCCCGCAGACCCCATGACGAGCAGTACTTC.

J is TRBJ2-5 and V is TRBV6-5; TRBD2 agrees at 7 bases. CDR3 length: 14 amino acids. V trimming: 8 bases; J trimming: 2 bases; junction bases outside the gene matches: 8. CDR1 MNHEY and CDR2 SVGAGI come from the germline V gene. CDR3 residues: CASSRWGGQETQYF. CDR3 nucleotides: TGTGCCAGCTCGAGGTGGGGGGGTCAAGAGACCCAGTACTTC.

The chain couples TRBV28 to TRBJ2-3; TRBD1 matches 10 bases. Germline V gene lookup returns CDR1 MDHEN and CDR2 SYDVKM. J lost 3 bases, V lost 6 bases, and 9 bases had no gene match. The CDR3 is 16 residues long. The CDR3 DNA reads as TGTGCCAGCAGCAACCTGCCGGGACAGGGGACAGATACGCAGTATTTT. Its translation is CASSNLPGQGTDTQYF.

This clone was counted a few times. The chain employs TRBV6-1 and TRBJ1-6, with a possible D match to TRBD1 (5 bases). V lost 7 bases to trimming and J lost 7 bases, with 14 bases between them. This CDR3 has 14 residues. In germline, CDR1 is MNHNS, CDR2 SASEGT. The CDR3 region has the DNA TGTGCCAGCAACCTACGGGGCCAAAATTCACCCCTCCACTTT. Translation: CASNLRGQNSPLHF.

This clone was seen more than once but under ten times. The CDR3 here is CASSRGTYNEQFF. Here the CDR3 DNA reads TGTGCCAGCAGTCGCGGGACGTACAATGAGCAGTTCTTC. This chain joins TRBV9 and TRBJ2-1, with a tentative D call TRBD2 (6 bases). The ends were cut back, 5 bases at V and 4 bases at J, with 10 bases in the middle. The length of the CDR3 is 13 residues. Germline-derived CDR1 and CDR2 are SGDLS and YYNGEE.

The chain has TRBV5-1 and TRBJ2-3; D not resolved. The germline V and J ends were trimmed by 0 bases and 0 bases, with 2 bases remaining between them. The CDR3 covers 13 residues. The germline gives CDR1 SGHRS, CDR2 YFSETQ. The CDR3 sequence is CASSLESTDTQYF. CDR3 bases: TGCGCCAGCAGCTTGGAAAGCACAGATACGCAGTATTTT.

As DNA, the CDR3 is TGTGCCAGCAGCCAGGGGGTCGGGGTAGGTAATGAGCAGTTCTTC. Amino acids: CASSQGVGVGNEQFF. The genes are TRBV4-2 and TRBJ2-1; D might be TRBD1 or TRBD2, each matching 5 bases. The germline V gene encodes CDR1 LGHNA and CDR2 YNFKEQ. CDR3 length: 15 residues. The V and J ends lost 3 bases and 7 bases respectively, with 16 bases between them.

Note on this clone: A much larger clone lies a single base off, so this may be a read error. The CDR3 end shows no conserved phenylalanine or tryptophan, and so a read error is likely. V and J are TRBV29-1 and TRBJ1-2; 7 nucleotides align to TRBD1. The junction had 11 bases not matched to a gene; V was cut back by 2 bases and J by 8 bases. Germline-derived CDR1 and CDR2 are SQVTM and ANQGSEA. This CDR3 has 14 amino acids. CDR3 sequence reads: CSVEPIPRGPGYTS. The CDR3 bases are TGCAGCGTTGAACCAATTCCAAGGGGGCCAGGCTACACCTCC.

CDR3 region: CASSFVIGNNQPQHF. For the CDR3, the DNA is TGTGCCAGCAGCTTCGTAATAGGGAACAATCAGCCCCAGCATTTT. The chain is built from TRBV7-2 and TRBJ1-5; D call uncertain. Germline V gives CDR1 SGHTA, CDR2 FQGNSA. Trimming cost V 3 bases and J 3 bases, with 12 bases left between them. The CDR3 is 15 residues long.

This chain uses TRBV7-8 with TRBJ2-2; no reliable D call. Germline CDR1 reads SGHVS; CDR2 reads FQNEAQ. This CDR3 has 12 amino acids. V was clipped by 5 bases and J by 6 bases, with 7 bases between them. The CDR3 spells CASSPISGELFF. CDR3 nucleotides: TGTGCCAGCAGCCCGATATCCGGGGAGCTGTTTTTT.